This passage covers 13 T cell receptor beta chains from one sample sequenced in a study of blood T cell repertoires in COVID-19. Measured with immunoSEQ multiplex PCR; TCRdb has only the in-frame clones, and not every one. This repertoire shows about 120,000 clones, 85% found once; its top ten account for 11%. The sample was peripheral blood. These receptors originate from an elderly man with acute or convalescent COVID-19.

The chain uses TRBV3-1 (or the pseudogene TRBV3-2) and TRBJ2-5, with a possible D match to TRBD2 (5 bases). The germline V gene encodes CDR1 LGHDT and CDR2 YNNKEL (reference sequence). V was trimmed by 5 bases and J by 2 bases, leaving 15 bases between them. The CDR3 spans 15 residues. This CDR3 is CASSSPLAAQETQYF. Written as DNA, the CDR3 is TGTGCCAGCAGCTCCCCGCTAGCTGCACAAGAGACCCAGTACTTC.

The rearrangement joins TRBV5-1 to TRBJ2-7, with no clear D. Trimming removed 0 bases at V and 5 bases at J, with 12 bases between. This CDR3 has 14 amino acids. Germline CDR1 SGHRS, CDR2 YFSETQ. The CDR3 loop is CASSLGGPPNEQYF. CDR3 bases: TGCGCCAGCAGCTTGGGAGGTCCTCCTAACGAGCAGTACTTC.

The rearrangement uses TRBV15 and TRBJ1-2, with D perhaps matching TRBD1 (6 bases). V was shortened by 8 bases and J by 5 bases, with 15 bases between the two germline ends. The CDR3 length is 13 residues. Per germline, CDR1 LNHNV and CDR2 YYDKDF (reference sequence). CDR3 in DNA: TGTGCCACCGAAGGGGGGGCGGGGTATGGCTACACCTTC. Translation gives CATEGGAGYGYTF.

This clone was recorded once. This rearrangement joins TRBV2 to TRBJ2-7; tentative D call: TRBD2 (6 bases). This CDR3 contains 13 residues. Between the trimmed V and J ends, which lost 3 bases and 4 bases, there was a span of 10 bases. The V gene's germline CDR1 is SNHLY and CDR2 FYNNEI. The CDR3 nucleotides read TGTGCCAGCAGTGAGGAGGGTGGATACGAGCAGTACTTC. Encoded protein: CASSEEGGYEQYF.

Regarding this clone: The junction shows a germline mismatch at one end, possibly a read error. The V call is TRBV4-1, the J call TRBJ2-4, with D perhaps TRBD1 (6 bases). The CDR3 is 14 amino acids. Germline V gives CDR1 MGHRA, CDR2 YSYEKL. This chain's CDR3 is CASSQDEQGRTRNF. Written as DNA, the CDR3 is TGCGCCAGCAGCCAAGATGAACAGGGTAGGACCAGAAACTTC.

The chain recombines TRBV7-9 with TRBJ2-2; 8 nucleotides align to TRBD1. The CDR3 is made up of 15 amino acids. Germline CDR1 reads SEHNR; CDR2 reads FQNEAQ (reference sequence). Trimming removed 3 bases from V and 4 bases from J; junction bases left unmatched: 4. The CDR3 DNA reads as TGTGCCAGCAGCTTCCAGGGGGCAGGCACCGGGGAGCTGTTTTTT. It yields the protein CASSFQGAGTGELFF.

This clone appeared once. The V gene is TRBV13, the J gene TRBJ1-4; 7 nucleotides match TRBD1. Germline assignment: CDR1 PRHDT and CDR2 FYEKMQ (reference sequence). J was trimmed by 8 bases and V by 3 bases; bases with no gene match: 6. This CDR3 region has 14 residues. For the CDR3, the DNA is TGTGCCAGCAGCTTTAGGGGGCTAGGGGAAAAACTGTTTTTT. It yields the protein CASSFRGLGEKLFF. The full variable domain, rest sourced from reference TRBV13 and TRBJ1-4, is AAGVIQSPRHLIKEKRETATLKCYPIPRHDTVYWYQQGPGQDPQFLISFYEKMQSDKGSIPDRFSAQQFSDYHSELNMSSLELGDSALYFCASSFRGLGEKLFFGSGTQLSVL.

The rearrangement uses TRBV14 and TRBJ1-3; D uncertain. Germline V gene data show CDR1 as SGHDN and CDR2 as FVKESK. The CDR3 sequence is 13 residues long. Trimming left V 8 bases short and J 4 bases short, with 12 bases between. The CDR3 region is CASRAAPGNTIYF. CDR3 sequence (DNA): TGTGCCAGCCGAGCGGCGCCCGGAAACACCATATATTTT.

The chain combines TRBV6-1 with TRBJ2-5, with TRBD2 as a possible D gene (5 bases). Germline V gene lookup returns CDR1 MNHNS and CDR2 SASEGT. The CDR3 is 19 amino acids. V was clipped by 3 bases and J by 4 bases, with 27 bases between them. The CDR3 protein is CASSDRDGPVFSQRETQYF. Written as DNA, the CDR3 is TGTGCCAGCAGTGATCGGGATGGACCGGTCTTTTCCCAAAGAGAGACCCAGTACTTC.

CDR3 in DNA: TGCGCCAGCAGCTTGGAGGAGAGGGCCCAGCCCCAGCATTTT. Translation gives CASSLEERAQPQHF. V is TRBV5-1 and J is TRBJ1-5; D ambiguous. The CDR3 has 14 residues. The V gene's germline CDR1 is SGHRS and CDR2 YFSETQ. V lost 0 bases and J lost 7, with 11 bases in between.

The genes are TRBV18 and TRBJ2-5; D not resolved. The ends were cut back, 1 base at V and 4 bases at J, with 10 bases in the middle. CDR1 is KGHSH, CDR2 LQKENI, per germline. This CDR3 has 14 amino acids. In DNA form, the CDR3 reads TGTGCCAGCTCACCACTAGGAGCCGGAGAGACCCAGTACTTC. Protein: CASSPLGAGETQYF.

The V call is TRBV7-8, the J call TRBJ1-3; 9 nucleotides line up with TRBD1. Losses at the gene ends were 5 bases for V and 4 bases for J; bases not matched to a gene: 9. The germline V gene has CDR1 SGHVS and CDR2 FQNEAQ. This CDR3 spans 16 amino acids. CDR3 sequence reads: CASSHPTGGAGNTIYF. As DNA, the CDR3 is TGTGCCAGCAGCCATCCCACAGGGGGCGCAGGAAACACCATATATTTT.

This clone was observed a handful of times. This rearrangement joins TRBV29-1 to TRBJ2-7; 8 bases align to TRBD2. J was trimmed by 0 bases and V by 7 bases; bases with no gene match: 2. CDR1 is SQVTM and CDR2 is ANQGSEA in the germline V gene. The length of the CDR3 is 12 residues. The CDR3 spells CSAGTSSYEQYF. DNA of the CDR3: TGCAGCGCCGGGACTAGCTCCTACGAGCAGTACTTC.